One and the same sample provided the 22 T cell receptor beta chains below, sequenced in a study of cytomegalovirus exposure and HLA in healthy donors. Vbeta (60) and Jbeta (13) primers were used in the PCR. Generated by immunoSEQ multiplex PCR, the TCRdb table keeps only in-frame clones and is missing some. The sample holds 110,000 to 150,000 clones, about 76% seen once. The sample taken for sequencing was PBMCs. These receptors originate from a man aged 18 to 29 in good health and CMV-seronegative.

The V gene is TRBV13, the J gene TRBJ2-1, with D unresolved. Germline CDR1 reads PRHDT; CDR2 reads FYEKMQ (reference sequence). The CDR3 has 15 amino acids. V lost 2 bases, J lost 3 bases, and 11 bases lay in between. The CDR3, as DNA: TGTGCCAGCAGCTTACCCTTAATCAGCTACAATGAGCAGTTCTTC. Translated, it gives CASSLPLISYNEQFF.

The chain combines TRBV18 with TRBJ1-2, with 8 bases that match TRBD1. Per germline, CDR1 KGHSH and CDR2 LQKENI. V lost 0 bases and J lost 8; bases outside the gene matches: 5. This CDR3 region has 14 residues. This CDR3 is CASSPPGTGEGYTF. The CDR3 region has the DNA TGTGCCAGCTCACCACCCGGGACAGGAGAAGGCTACACCTTC.

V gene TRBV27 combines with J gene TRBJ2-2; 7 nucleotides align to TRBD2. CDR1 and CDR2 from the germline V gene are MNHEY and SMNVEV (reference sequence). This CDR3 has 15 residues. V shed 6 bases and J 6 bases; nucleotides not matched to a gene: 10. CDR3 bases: TGTGCCAGCAGCCCAACCGGGGGGAGCGCCGGGGAGCTGTTTTTT. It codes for CASSPTGGSAGELFF.

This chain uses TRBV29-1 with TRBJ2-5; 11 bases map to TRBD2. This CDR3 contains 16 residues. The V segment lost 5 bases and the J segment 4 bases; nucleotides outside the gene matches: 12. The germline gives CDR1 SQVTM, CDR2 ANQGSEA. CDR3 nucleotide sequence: TGCAGCGTTCGGGACCCGACTAGCGGGACTGTAGAGACCCAGTACTTC. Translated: CSVRDPTSGTVETQYF.

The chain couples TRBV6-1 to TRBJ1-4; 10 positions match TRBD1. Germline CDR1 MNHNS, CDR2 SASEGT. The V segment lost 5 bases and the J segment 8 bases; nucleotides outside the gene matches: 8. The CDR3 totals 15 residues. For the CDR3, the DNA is TGTGCCAGCAGTCTTCCGGGACAGGGGCAAGAAAAACTGTTTTTT. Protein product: CASSLPGQGQEKLFF.

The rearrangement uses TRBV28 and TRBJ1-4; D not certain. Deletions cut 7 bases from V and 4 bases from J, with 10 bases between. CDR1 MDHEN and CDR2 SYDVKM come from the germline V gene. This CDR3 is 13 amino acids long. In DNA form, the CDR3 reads TGTGCCAGCAACTATCCGGGTAATGAAAAACTGTTTTTT. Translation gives CASNYPGNEKLFF.

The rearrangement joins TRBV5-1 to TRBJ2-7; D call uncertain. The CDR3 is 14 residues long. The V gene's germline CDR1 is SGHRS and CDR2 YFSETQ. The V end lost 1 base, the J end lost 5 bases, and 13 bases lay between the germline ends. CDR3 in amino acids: CASSLYLDKDEQYF. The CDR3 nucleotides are TGCGCCAGCAGCTTGTATTTAGACAAAGACGAGCAGTACTTC.

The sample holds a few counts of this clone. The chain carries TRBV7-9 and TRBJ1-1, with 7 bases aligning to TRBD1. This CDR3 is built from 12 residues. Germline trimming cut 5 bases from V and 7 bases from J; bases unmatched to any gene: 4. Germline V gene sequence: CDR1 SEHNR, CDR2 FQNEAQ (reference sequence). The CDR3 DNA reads TGTGCCAGCAGCCCCGGGACAGATGAAGCTTTCTTT. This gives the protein CASSPGTDEAFF. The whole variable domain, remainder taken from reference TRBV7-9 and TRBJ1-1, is DTGVSQNPRHKITKRGQNVTFRCDPISEHNRLYWYRQTLGQGPEFLTYFQNEAQLEKSRLLSDRFSAERPKGSFSTLEIQRTEQGDSAMYLCASSPGTDEAFFGQGTRLTVV.

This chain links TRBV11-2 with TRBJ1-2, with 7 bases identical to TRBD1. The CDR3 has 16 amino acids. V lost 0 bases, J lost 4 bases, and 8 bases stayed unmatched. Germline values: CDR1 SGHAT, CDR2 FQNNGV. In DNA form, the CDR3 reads TGTGCCAGCAGCTTAGAGGGAAGACAGGGCCGCTATGGCTACACCTTC. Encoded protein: CASSLEGRQGRYGYTF.

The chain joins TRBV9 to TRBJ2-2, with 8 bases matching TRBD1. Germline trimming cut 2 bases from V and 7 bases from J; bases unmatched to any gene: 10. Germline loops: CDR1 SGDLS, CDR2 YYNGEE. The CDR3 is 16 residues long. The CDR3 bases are TGTGCCAGCAGCGTTGGGTGGCAGGGGGCCGTCGGGGAGCTGTTTTTT. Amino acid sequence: CASSVGWQGAVGELFF.

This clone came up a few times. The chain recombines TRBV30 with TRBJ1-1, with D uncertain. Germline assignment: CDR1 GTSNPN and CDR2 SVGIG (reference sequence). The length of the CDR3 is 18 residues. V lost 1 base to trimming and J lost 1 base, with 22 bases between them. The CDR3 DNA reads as TGTGCCTGGAGTGACGGCGGGGTTTTCGGGGTTTCGAACACTGAAGCTTTCTTT. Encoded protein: CAWSDGGVFGVSNTEAFF.

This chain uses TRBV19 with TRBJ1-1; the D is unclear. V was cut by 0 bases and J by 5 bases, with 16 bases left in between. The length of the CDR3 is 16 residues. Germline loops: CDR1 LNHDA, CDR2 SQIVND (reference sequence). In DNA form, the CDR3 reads TGTGCCAGTAGTATAGACGTAGGAGGCAGTAGGACTGAAGCTTTCTTT. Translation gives CASSIDVGGSRTEAFF.

Here the CDR3 DNA reads TGTGCCAGCAGCCCGAAGACTAGCGGGAAATACGAGCAGTACTTC. As protein: CASSPKTSGKYEQYF. V and J are TRBV9 and TRBJ2-7; TRBD2 matches at 11 bases. CDR3 length: 15 amino acids. Germline assignment: CDR1 SGDLS and CDR2 YYNGEE. V lost 4 bases to trimming and J lost 4 bases; unmatched junction nucleotides: 7.

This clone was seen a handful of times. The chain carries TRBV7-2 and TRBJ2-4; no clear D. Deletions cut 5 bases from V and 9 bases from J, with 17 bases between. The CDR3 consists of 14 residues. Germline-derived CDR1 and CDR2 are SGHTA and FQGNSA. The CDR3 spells CASSDMAPPSIQYF. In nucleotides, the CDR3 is TGTGCCAGCAGCGACATGGCCCCACCCAGCATTCAGTACTTC.

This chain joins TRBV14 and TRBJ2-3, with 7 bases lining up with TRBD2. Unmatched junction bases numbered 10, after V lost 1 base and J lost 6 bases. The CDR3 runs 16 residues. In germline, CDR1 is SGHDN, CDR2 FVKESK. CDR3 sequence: CASSQVWRDGGDTQYF. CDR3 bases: TGTGCCAGCAGCCAAGTTTGGCGGGACGGGGGGGATACGCAGTATTTT.

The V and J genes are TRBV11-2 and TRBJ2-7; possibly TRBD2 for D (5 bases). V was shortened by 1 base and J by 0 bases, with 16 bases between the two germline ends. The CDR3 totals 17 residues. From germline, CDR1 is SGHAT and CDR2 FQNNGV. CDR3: CASSLGGYGRISYEQYF. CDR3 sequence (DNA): TGTGCCAGCAGCTTAGGCGGGTACGGCAGGATCTCCTACGAGCAGTACTTC.

The CDR3 DNA sequence: TGTGCCTGGGGCGGGACTAGCGTTAATGAGCAGTTCTTC. Its translation is CAWGGTSVNEQFF. The V gene is TRBV30, the J gene TRBJ2-1; 10 bases fit TRBD2. V lost 5 bases to trimming and J lost 7 bases; unmatched junction nucleotides: 5. Germline V gene sequence: CDR1 GTSNPN, CDR2 SVGIG (reference sequence). CDR3 length: 13 residues.

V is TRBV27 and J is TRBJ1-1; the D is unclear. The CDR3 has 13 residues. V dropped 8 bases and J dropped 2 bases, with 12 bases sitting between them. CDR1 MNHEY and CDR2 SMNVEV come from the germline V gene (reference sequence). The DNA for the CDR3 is TGTGCCAGCGGTTACAGTTCCAACACTGAAGCTTTCTTT. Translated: CASGYSSNTEAFF.

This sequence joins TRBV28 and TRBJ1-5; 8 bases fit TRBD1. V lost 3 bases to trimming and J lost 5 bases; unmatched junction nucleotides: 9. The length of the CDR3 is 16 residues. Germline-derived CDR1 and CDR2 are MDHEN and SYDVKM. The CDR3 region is CASSFRGQGAYQPQHF. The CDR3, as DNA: TGTGCCAGCAGTTTTAGGGGGCAGGGGGCCTATCAGCCCCAGCATTTT.

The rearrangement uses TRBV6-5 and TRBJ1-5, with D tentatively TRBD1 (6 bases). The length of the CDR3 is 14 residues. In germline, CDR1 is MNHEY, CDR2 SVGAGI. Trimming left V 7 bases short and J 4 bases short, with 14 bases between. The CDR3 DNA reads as TGTGCCAGCACCGACAGGACGGGTAATCAGCCCCAGCATTTT. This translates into CASTDRTGNQPQHF.

CDR3 region: CASSSSGRDEQYF. CDR3 coding DNA: TGTGCCAGCAGTTCTAGCGGAAGAGACGAGCAGTACTTC. This chain uses TRBV27 with TRBJ2-7, with 7 bases aligning to TRBD2. This CDR3 spans 13 amino acids. Germline V gives CDR1 MNHEY, CDR2 SMNVEV (reference sequence). Trimming removed 4 bases from V and 5 bases from J; junction bases left unmatched: 5.

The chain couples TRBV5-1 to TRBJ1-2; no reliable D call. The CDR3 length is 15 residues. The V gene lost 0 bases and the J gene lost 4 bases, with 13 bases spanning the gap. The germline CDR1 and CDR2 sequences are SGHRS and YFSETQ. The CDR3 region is CASSLDRGVGYGYTF. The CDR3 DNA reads TGCGCCAGCAGCTTGGACCGGGGTGTTGGCTATGGCTACACCTTC.